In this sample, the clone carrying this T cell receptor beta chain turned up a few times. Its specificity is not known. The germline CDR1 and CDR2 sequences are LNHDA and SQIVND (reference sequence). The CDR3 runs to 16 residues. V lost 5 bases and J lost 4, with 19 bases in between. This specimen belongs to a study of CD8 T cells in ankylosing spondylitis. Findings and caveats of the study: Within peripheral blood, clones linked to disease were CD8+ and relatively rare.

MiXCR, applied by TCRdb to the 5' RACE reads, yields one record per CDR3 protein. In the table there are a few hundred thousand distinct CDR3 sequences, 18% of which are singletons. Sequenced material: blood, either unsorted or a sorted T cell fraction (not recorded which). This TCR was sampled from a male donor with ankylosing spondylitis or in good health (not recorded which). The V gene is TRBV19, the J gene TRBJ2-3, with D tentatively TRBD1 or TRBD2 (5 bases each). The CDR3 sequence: CASSGPGTEDPDTQYF. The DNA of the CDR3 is TGTGCCAGTAGTGGGCCCGGGACGGAAGATCCAGATACGCAGTATTTT.